This is a list of T cell receptor beta chains from one sample in a study of OX40 agonist ivuxolimab in advanced cancers. Clones were sequenced by immunoSEQ multiplex PCR, and TCRdb holds only the in-frame ones, with some missing. The table shows over 85,000 clones, with 75% to 95% occurring only once. The sequenced sample was CD4+ or CD8+ T cells sorted from blood, obtained in a trial of the OX40 agonist ivuxolimab. The receptor set was obtained from an adult with an advanced solid tumor such as melanoma, head and neck, liver or kidney cancer. CDR3s include the opening cysteine and the closing phenylalanine or tryptophan. The D gene is left open where the match is weak. Size is stated for part of the rows, as once, few or many counts, or as a class when the clone is expanded.

D | size | J | V | DNA | CDR3
TRBD2 | - | TRBJ2-1 | TRBV6-6 | TGTGCCAGCAGTACCCGGACTAGTCTCCGGCACAATGAGCAGTTCTTC | CASSTRTSLRHNEQFF
- | - | TRBJ2-2 | TRBV5-1 | TGCGCCAGCAGTTGGAGCGGAGCGAACACCGGGGAGCTGTTTTTT | CASSWSGANTGELFF
TRBD1 | - | TRBJ1-5 | TRBV9 | TGTGCCAGCAGCAAGGGACAGGGTAGCAATCAGCCCCAGCATTTT | CASSKGQGSNQPQHF
- | - | TRBJ2-2 | TRBV7-9 | TGTGCCAGCAGCTTAGTTGTGGGGGAGCTGTTTTTT | CASSLVVGELFF
- | - | TRBJ1-1 | TRBV28 | TGTGCCAGCAGTGGGAGATTATTAAACACTGAAGCTTTCTTT | CASSGRLLNTEAFF
TRBD1 | - | TRBJ2-5 | TRBV6-1 | TGTGCCAGCAGGCAGGGGGCCGGAAAGACCCAGTACTTC | CASRQGAGKTQYF
- | - | TRBJ2-3 | TRBV5-1 | TGCGCCAGCAGCCCGCGCCCAGCGAGCACAGATACGCAGTATTTT | CASSPRPASTDTQYF
TRBD1 | - | TRBJ2-1 | TRBV7-9 | TGTGCCAGCAGCCAGGACAGGGGAGCCAATTACGAGCAGTTCTTC | CASSQDRGANYEQFF
- | - | TRBJ2-7 | TRBV23-1 | TGCGCCAGCAGTCAACTCGGGACACCCGTTTACGAGCAGTACTTC | CASSQLGTPVYEQYF
- | - | TRBJ1-2 | TRBV19 | TGTGCCAGTAGTAGAGGGGCAAACTATGGCTACACCTTC | CASSRGANYGYTF
TRBD1 | - | TRBJ2-7 | TRBV30 | TGTGCCTGGAGTGCGACAGGGGGAGAGCAGTACTTC | CAWSATGGEQYF
TRBD2 | - | TRBJ2-2 | TRBV18 | TGTGCCAGCTCACCAGGTGATAGCGGGAGCATTCCCGGGGAGCTGTTTTTT | CASSPGDSGSIPGELFF
TRBD1 | - | TRBJ2-3 | TRBV4-1 | TGCGCCAGCAGCCAAACTCCGGGACAGGGTCCCCTTAGCACAGATACGCAGTATTTT | CASSQTPGQGPLSTDTQYF
- | once | TRBJ2-2 | TRBV18 | TGTGCCAGCTCAGGGACGCGGACAAACACCGGGGAGCTGTTTTTT | CASSGTRTNTGELFF
- | - | TRBJ2-7 | TRBV6-1 | TGTGCCAGCAGTGAAGGGGCCTTGGGCGAGCAGTACTTC | CASSEGALGEQYF
- | - | TRBJ1-3 | TRBV4-2 | TGTGCCAGCAGCCCGGCAGGGGCTGGAAACACCATATATTTT | CASSPAGAGNTIYF
- | - | TRBJ1-2 | TRBV19 | TGTGCCAGTAGTAGGACGACCCTTCTCTATGGCTACACCTTC | CASSRTTLLYGYTF
TRBD1 | - | TRBJ1-4 | TRBV19 | TGTGCCAGTACTACACAGGGGGGAAATGAAAAACTGTTTTTT | CASTTQGGNEKLFF
- | - | TRBJ1-2 | TRBV7-9 | TGTGCCAGCAGCTTGGATCGGGTTGGCTACACCTTC | CASSLDRVGYTF
- | - | TRBJ2-3 | TRBV5-1 | TGCGCCAGCAGCTTGGCCCGGATAAAGGTAGATACGCAGTATTTT | CASSLARIKVDTQYF
- | - | TRBJ2-7 | TRBV30 | TGTGCCTCGGCGGTAACGGAATACCATAAGCAGTACTTC | CASAVTEYHKQYF
- | once | TRBJ1-4 | TRBV5-5 | TGTGCCAGCAGCTTGGGGATTAATACAGGGAAGGGTAATGAAAAACTGTTTTTT | CASSLGINTGKGNEKLFF
- | - | TRBJ1-2 | TRBV5-5 | TGTGCCAGCAGCTTGTGGTGGGGGAGCTATGGCTACACCTTC | CASSLWWGSYGYTF
- | - | TRBJ2-7 | TRBV30 | TGTGCCTGGAACCGGCCAGGGACCTACGAGCAGTACTTC | CAWNRPGTYEQYF
- | - | TRBJ2-4 | TRBV2 | TGTGCCAGCAGACCAGAGGCGGGCGGGCCCAAGGTCATTCAGTACTTC | CASRPEAGGPKVIQYF
- | - | TRBJ1-5 | TRBV28 | TGTGCCAGCAGTTATGGGGCTAAAGGAAGCAATCAGCCCCAGCATTTT | CASSYGAKGSNQPQHF
TRBD2 | - | TRBJ2-5 | TRBV6-6 | TGTGCCAGCAGTCAGGGACTAGCGGGAGTCCAAGAGACCCAGTACTTC | CASSQGLAGVQETQYF
- | once | TRBJ2-3 | TRBV7-8 | TGTGCCAGCAGCTTAGCGTGGTATGCGGATACGCAGTATTTT | CASSLAWYADTQYF
TRBD1 | - | TRBJ2-7 | TRBV10-3 | TGTGCCATCAGGAGACAGGGTGATGATAGCTACGAGCAGTACTTC | CAIRRQGDDSYEQYF
- | - | TRBJ2-2 | TRBV4-2 | TGTGCCAGCAGCTACAGGGAGGGAGGGGGTGAAGCCGGGGAGCTGTTTTTT | CASSYREGGGEAGELFF
- | - | TRBJ1-4 | TRBV6-6 | TGTGCCAGCAGTCACGAGGGGGGAGTCAATGAAAAACTGTTTTTT | CASSHEGGVNEKLFF
TRBD2 | - | TRBJ2-5 | TRBV7-2 | TGTGCCAGCAGCTTAGCTAGCACTAGCGGGAGTCAGATGCTGCAGTACTTC | CASSLASTSGSQMLQYF
TRBD1 | - | TRBJ1-2 | TRBV7-2 | TGTGCCAGCAGCCTGGCAGGGGGCGTTCTTTGGTATGGCTACACCTTC | CASSLAGGVLWYGYTF
TRBD2 | - | TRBJ2-7 | TRBV7-2 | TGTGCCAGCAGCACTACTAGCGGGAGTTCCTACGAGCAGTACTTC | CASSTTSGSSYEQYF
TRBD2 | - | TRBJ2-3 | TRBV27 | TGTGCCAGCAATATTGGAGCTAGCGGGAGGGCCGGGGCAGATACGCAGTATTTT | CASNIGASGRAGADTQYF